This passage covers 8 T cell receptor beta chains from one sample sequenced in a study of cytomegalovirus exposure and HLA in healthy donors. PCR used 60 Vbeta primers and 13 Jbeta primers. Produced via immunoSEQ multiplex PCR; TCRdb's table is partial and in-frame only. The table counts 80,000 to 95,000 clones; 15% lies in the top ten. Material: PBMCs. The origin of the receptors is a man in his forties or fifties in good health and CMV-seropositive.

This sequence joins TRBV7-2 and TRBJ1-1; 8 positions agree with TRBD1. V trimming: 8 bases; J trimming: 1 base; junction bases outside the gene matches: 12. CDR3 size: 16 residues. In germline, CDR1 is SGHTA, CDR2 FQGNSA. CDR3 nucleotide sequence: TGTGCCAGCCTAACCACAGGGGGGGAGGCGAACACTGAAGCTTTCTTT. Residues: CASLTTGGEANTEAFF.

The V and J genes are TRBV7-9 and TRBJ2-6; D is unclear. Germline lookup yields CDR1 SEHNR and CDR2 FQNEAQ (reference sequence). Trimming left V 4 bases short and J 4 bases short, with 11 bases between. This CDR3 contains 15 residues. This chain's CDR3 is CASSYFGGGANVLTF. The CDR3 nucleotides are TGTGCCAGCAGCTACTTCGGCGGCGGGGCCAACGTCCTGACTTTC.

CDR3 sequence: CASSANREIRSGYTF. The CDR3 region has the DNA TGTGCCAGCAGCGCCAACAGGGAGATCAGGTCTGGCTACACCTTC. The V and J genes are TRBV9 and TRBJ1-2; D perhaps matches TRBD1 (6 bases). Trimming left V 3 bases short and J 7 bases short, with 19 bases between. The germline V gene encodes CDR1 SGDLS and CDR2 YYNGEE. The CDR3 totals 15 residues.

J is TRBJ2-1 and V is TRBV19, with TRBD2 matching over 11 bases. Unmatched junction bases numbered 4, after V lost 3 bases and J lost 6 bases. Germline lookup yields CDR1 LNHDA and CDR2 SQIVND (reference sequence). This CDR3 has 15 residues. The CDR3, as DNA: TGTGCCAGTAGTATCCGACTAGCGGGAAGCAATGAGCAGTTCTTC. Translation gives CASSIRLAGSNEQFF.

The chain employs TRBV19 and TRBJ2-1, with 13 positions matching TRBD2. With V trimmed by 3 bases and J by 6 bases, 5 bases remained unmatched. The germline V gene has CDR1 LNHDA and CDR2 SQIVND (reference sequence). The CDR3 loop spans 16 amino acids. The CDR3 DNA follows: TGTGCCAGTAGTATTCTCGGGACTAGCGGGACCAATGAGCAGTTCTTC. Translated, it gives CASSILGTSGTNEQFF.

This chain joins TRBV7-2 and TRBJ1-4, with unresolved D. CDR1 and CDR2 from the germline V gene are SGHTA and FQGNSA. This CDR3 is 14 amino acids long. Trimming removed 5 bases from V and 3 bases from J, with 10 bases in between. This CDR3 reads CASSQSSSNEKLFF. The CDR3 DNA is TGTGCCAGCAGCCAAAGTAGTTCTAATGAAAAACTGTTTTTT.

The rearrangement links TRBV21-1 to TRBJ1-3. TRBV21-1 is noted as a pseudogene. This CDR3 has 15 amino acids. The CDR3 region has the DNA TGTGCCAGCAGCAACGAGGGTCCGACTGGAAACACCATATATTTT. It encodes CASSNEGPTGNTIYF.

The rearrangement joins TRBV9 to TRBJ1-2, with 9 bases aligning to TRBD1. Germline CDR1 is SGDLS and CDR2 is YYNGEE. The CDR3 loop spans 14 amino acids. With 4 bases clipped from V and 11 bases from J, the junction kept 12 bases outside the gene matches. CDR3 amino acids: CASSSRDRAGFYTF. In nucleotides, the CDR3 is TGTGCCAGCAGCTCCCGGGACAGGGCGGGTTTTTACACCTTC. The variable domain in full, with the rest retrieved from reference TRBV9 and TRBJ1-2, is DSGVTQTPKHLITATGQRVTLRCSPRSGDLSVYWYQQSLDQGLQFLIQYYNGEERAKGNILERFSAQQFPDLHSELNLSSLELGDSALYFCASSSRDRAGFYTFGSGTRLTVV.